The 10 T cell receptor beta chains listed next were all sequenced from one sample in a study of breast tumors, draining lymph nodes, adjacent tissues. One entry per CDR3 protein, called by TCRdb with MiXCR from the multiplex PCR reads. Among over 130,000 distinct CDR3 sequences, approximately 32% were seen once, and the ten largest hold under 2.5%. Breast cancer patients provided tissue from their axillary draining lymph nodes. The sequenced sample was axillary lymph node tissue. These receptors were collected from a female donor with breast cancer. Some clones in this sample may be carry-over from other donors' samples.

This chain uses TRBV6-5 with TRBJ2-3; D is unclear. V was shortened by 6 bases and J by 3 bases, with 10 bases between the two germline ends. Germline lookup yields CDR1 MNHEY and CDR2 SVGAGI. The CDR3 is 13 amino acids. This CDR3 is CASRPTGTDTQYF. The CDR3 DNA reads TGTGCCAGCAGACCAACCGGGACAGATACGCAGTATTTT.

About this clonotype: Because it lacks the conserved phenylalanine or tryptophan at the end, this CDR3 is likely a read error. The DNA is omitted, as the CDR3 cannot be located on it reliably, and the CDR3 follows TCRdb's listing. The V gene is TRBV7-9, the J gene TRBJ1-6; the table's D gene call, TRBD1, was not cross checked with the DNA. Ends included, the CDR3 has 15 residues. CDR1 is SEHNR and CDR2 is FQNEAQ in the germline V gene (reference sequence). This CDR3 reads CASRAGTGTNSPLQS.

For this clonotype: With a much larger clone just one base away, this may be a read error. This rearrangement joins TRBV28 to TRBJ2-7, with D possibly TRBD1 on 5 matching bases. This CDR3 is 14 amino acids long. Trimming left V 7 bases short and J 0 bases short, with 13 bases between. CDR1 MDHEN and CDR2 SYDVKM come from the germline V gene. CDR3 amino acids: CASTATARSYEQYV. In nucleotides, the CDR3 is TGTGCCAGCACCGCGACAGCCCGCTCCTACGAGCAGTACGTC.

Comments on this clonotype: Since no conserved phenylalanine or tryptophan closes the CDR3, a read error is the likely cause. The V gene is TRBV5-1, the J gene TRBJ2-7; D not certain. The CDR3 spans 12 residues. V was clipped by 0 bases and J by 3 bases, with 4 bases between them. Germline V CDR1 and CDR2: SGHRS, YFSETQ. The CDR3 sequence: CASSLDGYEQYS. CDR3 nucleotide sequence: TGCGCCAGCAGCTTGGACGGCTACGAGCAGTACTCC.

In nucleotides, the CDR3 is TGTGCCAGCAGCCAAGATATAGGGCAGGGAAATTCACCCCTCCACTTT. It specifies CASSQDIGQGNSPLHF. This chain joins TRBV4-2 and TRBJ1-6, with D possibly matching TRBD1 (5 bases). Germline CDR1 is LGHNA and CDR2 is YNFKEQ. This CDR3 has 16 amino acids. The germline V and J ends were trimmed by 0 bases and 7 bases, with 13 bases remaining between them.

CDR3 residues: CAIRQGALETQYF. DNA for the CDR3: TGTGCCATCAGACAGGGGGCCTTGGAGACCCAGTACTTC. This chain links TRBV10-3 with TRBJ2-5; TRBD1 aligns across 9 bases. With V trimmed by 6 bases and J by 5 bases, 4 bases remained unmatched. From germline, CDR1 is ENHRY and CDR2 SYGVKD. The CDR3 contains 13 residues.

As regards this clonotype: This may be a read error: a much more frequent sequence differs by one nucleotide. This sequence joins TRBV6-5 and TRBJ1-4, with D perhaps TRBD1 (5 bases). CDR3 length: 15 amino acids. Germline CDR1 and CDR2: MNHEY and SVGAGI. The CDR3: CGSSYSRGFGEKLFF. CDR3 DNA: TGTGGCAGCAGTTACTCGCGGGGCTTTGGGGAAAAACTGTTTTTT.

Concerning this clonotype itself: An end of the junction differs from the germline gene, which may be a read error. The V gene is TRBV7-2, the J gene TRBJ1-2; 9 positions agree with TRBD1. Germline V lookup: CDR1 SGHTA, CDR2 FQGNSA. This CDR3 is 14 amino acids long. The DNA for the CDR3 is TGTGCCACCTCGAATGACAGGGGGAACTGTGGCTACACCTTC. It codes for CATSNDRGNCGYTF.

Points on this clonotype: Because the CDR3's place on the DNA is in doubt, the DNA is left out and the CDR3 is given as listed by TCRdb. The chain employs TRBV4-3 and TRBJ1-6; the listed D gene, TRBD1, was not tested against the DNA. CDR1 and CDR2 from the germline V gene are LGHNA and YSLEER. The CDR3 has 21 residues if both end residues are counted. The CDR3 here is CASSQERSYNEQFFGGRALHF.

At least ten counts were recorded for this clonotype. The rearrangement joins TRBV6-1 to TRBJ2-5; no clear D. CDR1 and CDR2 from the germline V gene are MNHNS and SASEGT. V gave up 2 bases and J gave up 5 bases, with 3 bases separating them. The CDR3 runs to 11 residues. The DNA for the CDR3 is TGTGCCAGCAGTGAAATGGAGACCCAGTACTTC. Translation: CASSEMETQYF.